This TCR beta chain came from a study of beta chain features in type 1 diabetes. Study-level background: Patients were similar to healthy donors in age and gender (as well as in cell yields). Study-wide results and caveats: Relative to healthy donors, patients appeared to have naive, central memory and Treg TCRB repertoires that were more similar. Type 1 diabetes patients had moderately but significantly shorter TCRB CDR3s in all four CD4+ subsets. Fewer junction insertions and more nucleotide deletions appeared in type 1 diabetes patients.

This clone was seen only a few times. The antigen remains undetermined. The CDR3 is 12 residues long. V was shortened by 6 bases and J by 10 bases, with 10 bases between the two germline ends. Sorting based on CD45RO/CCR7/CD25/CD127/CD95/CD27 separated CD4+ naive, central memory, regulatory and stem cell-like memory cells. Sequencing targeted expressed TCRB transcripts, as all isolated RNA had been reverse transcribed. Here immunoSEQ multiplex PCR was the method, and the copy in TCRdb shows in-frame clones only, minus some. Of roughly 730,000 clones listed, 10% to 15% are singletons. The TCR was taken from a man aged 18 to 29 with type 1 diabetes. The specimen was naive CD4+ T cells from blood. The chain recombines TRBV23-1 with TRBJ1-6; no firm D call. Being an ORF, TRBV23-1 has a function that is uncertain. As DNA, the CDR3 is TGCGCCAGCAGATCAGACCTCTCACCCCTCCACTTT. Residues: CASRSDLSPLHF.